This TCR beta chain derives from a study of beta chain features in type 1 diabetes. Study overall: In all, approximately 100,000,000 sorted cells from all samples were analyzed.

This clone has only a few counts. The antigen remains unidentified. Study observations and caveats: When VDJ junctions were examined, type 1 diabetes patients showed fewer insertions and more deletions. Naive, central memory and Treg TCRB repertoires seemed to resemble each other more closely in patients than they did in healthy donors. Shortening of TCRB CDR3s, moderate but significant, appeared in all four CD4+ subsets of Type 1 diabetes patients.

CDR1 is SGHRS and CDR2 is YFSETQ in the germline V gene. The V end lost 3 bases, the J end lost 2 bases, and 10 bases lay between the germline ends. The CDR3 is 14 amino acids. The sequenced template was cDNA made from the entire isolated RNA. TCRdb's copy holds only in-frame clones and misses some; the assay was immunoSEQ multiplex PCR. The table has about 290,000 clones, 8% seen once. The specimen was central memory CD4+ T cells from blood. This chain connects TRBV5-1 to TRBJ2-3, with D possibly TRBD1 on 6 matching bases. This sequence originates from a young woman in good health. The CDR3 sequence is CASSWDTTTDTQYF. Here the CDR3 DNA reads TGCGCCAGCAGCTGGGACACTACCACAGATACGCAGTATTTT.